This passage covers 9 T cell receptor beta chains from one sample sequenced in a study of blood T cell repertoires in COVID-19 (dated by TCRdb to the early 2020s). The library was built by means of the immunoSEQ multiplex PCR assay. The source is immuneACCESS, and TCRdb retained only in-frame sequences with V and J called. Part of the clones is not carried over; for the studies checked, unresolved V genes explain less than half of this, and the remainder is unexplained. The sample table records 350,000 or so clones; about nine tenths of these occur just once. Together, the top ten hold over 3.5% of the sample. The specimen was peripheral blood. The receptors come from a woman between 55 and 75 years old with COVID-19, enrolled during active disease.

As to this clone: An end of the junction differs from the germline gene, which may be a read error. CDR3 in DNA: TGTGCCAGCAGCTTATCCGGGACTAGCAGAGATACGCAGTATTTT. This encodes CASSLSGTSRDTQYF. The chain links TRBV7-3 to TRBJ2-3, with TRBD2 matching 9 bases. This CDR3 is 15 amino acids long. From germline, CDR1 is SGHTA and CDR2 FQGTGA.

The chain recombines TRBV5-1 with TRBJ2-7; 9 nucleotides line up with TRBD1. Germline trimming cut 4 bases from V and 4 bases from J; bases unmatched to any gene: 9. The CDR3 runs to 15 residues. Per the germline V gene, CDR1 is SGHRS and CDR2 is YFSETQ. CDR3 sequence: CASSPVVDRGYEQYF. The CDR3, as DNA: TGCGCCAGCAGCCCAGTCGTGGACAGGGGTTACGAGCAGTACTTC.

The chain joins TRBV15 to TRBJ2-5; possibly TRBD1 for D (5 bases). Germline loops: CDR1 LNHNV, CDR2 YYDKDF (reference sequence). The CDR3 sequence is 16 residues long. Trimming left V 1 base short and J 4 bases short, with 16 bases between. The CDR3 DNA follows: TGTGCCACCAGCAGAGTTACGACAGCGCTCGGAGAGACCCAGTACTTC. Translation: CATSRVTTALGETQYF.

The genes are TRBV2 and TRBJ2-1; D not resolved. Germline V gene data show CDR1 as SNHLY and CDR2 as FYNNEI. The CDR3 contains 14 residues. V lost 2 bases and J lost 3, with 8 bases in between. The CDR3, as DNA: TGTGCCAGCAGTGAAACCCTAGACTACAATGAGCAGTTCTTC. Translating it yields CASSETLDYNEQFF.

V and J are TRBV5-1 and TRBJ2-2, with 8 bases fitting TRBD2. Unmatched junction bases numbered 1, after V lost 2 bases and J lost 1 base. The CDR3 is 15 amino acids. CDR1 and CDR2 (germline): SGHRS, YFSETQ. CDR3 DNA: TGCGCCAGCAGCTTTCTAGCGGGGAACACCGGGGAGCTGTTTTTT. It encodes CASSFLAGNTGELFF.

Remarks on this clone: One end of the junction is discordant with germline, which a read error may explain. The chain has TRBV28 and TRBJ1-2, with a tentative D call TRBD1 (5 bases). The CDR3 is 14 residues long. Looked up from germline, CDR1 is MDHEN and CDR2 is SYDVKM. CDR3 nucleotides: TGTGCCAGCAGTTTACGGACATCGAACTCTGGCTACACCTTC. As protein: CASSLRTSNSGYTF.

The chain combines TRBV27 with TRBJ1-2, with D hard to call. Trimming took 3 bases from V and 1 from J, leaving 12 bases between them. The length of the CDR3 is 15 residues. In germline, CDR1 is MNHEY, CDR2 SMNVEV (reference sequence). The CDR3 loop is CASSLSSDFNYGYTF. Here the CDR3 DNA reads TGTGCCAGCAGTTTGTCGTCGGACTTTAACTATGGCTACACCTTC.

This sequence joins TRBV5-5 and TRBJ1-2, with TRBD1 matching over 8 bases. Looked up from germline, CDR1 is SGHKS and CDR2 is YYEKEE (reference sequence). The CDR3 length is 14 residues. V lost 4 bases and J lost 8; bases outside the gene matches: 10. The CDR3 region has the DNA TGTGCCAGCAGCACCCGGGACAGGTCGAGGGGCTACACCTTC. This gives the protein CASSTRDRSRGYTF. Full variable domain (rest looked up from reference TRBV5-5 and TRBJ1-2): DAGVTQSPTHLIKTRGQQVTLRCSPISGHKSVSWYQQVLGQGPQFIFQYYEKEERGRGNFPDRFSARQFPNYSSELNVNALLLGDSALYLCASSTRDRSRGYTFGSGTRLTVV.

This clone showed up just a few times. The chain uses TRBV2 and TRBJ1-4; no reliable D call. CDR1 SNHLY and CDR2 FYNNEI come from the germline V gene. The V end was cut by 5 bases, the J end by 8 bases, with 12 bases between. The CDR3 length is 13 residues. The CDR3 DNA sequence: TGTGCCAGCAGTTACTATTCTAGAGAAAAACTGTTTTTT. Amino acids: CASSYYSREKLFF.